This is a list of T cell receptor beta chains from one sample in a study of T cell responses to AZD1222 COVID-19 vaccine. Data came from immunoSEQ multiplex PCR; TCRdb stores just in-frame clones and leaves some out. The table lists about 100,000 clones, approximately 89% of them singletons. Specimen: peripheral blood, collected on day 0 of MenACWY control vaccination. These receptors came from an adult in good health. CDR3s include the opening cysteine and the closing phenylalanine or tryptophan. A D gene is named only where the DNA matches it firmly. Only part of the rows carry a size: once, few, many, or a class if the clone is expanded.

CDR3nt: TGTGCCAGCAGTTTATCCGCAGCTTTAAACACTGAAGCTTTCTTT
CDR3aa: CASSLSAALNTEAFF
abundance: .
d_gene: .
v_gene: TRBV27
j_gene: TRBJ1-1

CDR3nt: TGTGCCAGCAGACCCCAAGCGTTGGGCACTGAAGCTTTCTTT
CDR3aa: CASRPQALGTEAFF
abundance: .
d_gene: .
v_gene: TRBV14
j_gene: TRBJ1-1

CDR3nt: TGCGCCAGCGGCCGGGACAGGGAGTACACTGAAGCTTTCTTT
CDR3aa: CASGRDREYTEAFF
abundance: .
d_gene: TRBD1
v_gene: TRBV4-3
j_gene: TRBJ1-1

CDR3nt: TGTGCCAGCAGAAGGTCTGGGGGCGGCAATCAGCCCCAGCATTTT
CDR3aa: CASRRSGGGNQPQHF
abundance: .
d_gene: .
v_gene: TRBV13
j_gene: TRBJ1-5

CDR3nt: TGTGCCAGCGGGGGACAGGGAGGTAGCAATGAGCAGTTCTTC
CDR3aa: CASGGQGGSNEQFF
abundance: .
d_gene: TRBD1
v_gene: TRBV2
j_gene: TRBJ2-1

CDR3nt: TGTGCCAGCAGTTACGACTCAGGACAGGTCCCCCAGCCAGATACGCAGTATTTT
CDR3aa: CASSYDSGQVPQPDTQYF
abundance: .
d_gene: TRBD1
v_gene: TRBV6-2/TRBV6-3
j_gene: TRBJ2-3

CDR3nt: TGCAGCGTTGTAAGGGCCGGAACCGAAAACATTCAGTACTTC
CDR3aa: CSVVRAGTENIQYF
abundance: .
d_gene: .
v_gene: TRBV29-1
j_gene: TRBJ2-4

CDR3nt: TGTGCCAGCAGTTTAGATGGGGCAGATACGCAGTATTTT
CDR3aa: CASSLDGADTQYF
abundance: .
d_gene: .
v_gene: TRBV12-3/TRBV12-4
j_gene: TRBJ2-3

CDR3nt: TGTGCCAGCAGCCGAACAGGGTACAATCAGCCCCAGCATTTT
CDR3aa: CASSRTGYNQPQHF
abundance: .
d_gene: .
v_gene: TRBV2
j_gene: TRBJ1-5

CDR3nt: TGTGCCATCAGCCGAACAGACCGAGATCAGCCCCAGCATTTT
CDR3aa: CAISRTDRDQPQHF
abundance: .
d_gene: .
v_gene: TRBV10-3
j_gene: TRBJ1-5

CDR3nt: TGTGCCAGCAGCTTACTGCAGGGCCGAGGCTACACCTTC
CDR3aa: CASSLLQGRGYTF
abundance: .
d_gene: .
v_gene: TRBV7-2
j_gene: TRBJ1-2

CDR3nt: TGTGCCAGCAGCTTAGCAGGGGACTTGTCCTCCTACGAGCAGTACTTC
CDR3aa: CASSLAGDLSSYEQYF
abundance: .
d_gene: .
v_gene: TRBV11-2
j_gene: TRBJ2-7

CDR3nt: TGTGCCAGCAGCTTGGCTCTTTATAGCAATCAGCCCCAGCATTTT
CDR3aa: CASSLALYSNQPQHF
abundance: .
d_gene: .
v_gene: TRBV5-5
j_gene: TRBJ1-5

CDR3nt: TGTGCCAGCAGTTCCACCAACTGGTTGGGAACTGAAGCTTTCTTT
CDR3aa: CASSSTNWLGTEAFF
abundance: .
d_gene: .
v_gene: TRBV6-5
j_gene: TRBJ1-1

CDR3nt: TGTGCCAGCAGCTTCCTTCGGGATAACTATGGCTACACCTTC
CDR3aa: CASSFLRDNYGYTF
abundance: .
d_gene: .
v_gene: TRBV7-9
j_gene: TRBJ1-2

CDR3nt: TGTGCCAGCTCACCTGACAGCACAGATACGCAGTATTTT
CDR3aa: CASSPDSTDTQYF
abundance: once
d_gene: .
v_gene: TRBV18
j_gene: TRBJ2-3

CDR3nt: TGTGCCAGCAGCTGGGGATCTGGAAACACCATATATTTT
CDR3aa: CASSWGSGNTIYF
abundance: .
d_gene: .
v_gene: TRBV5-6
j_gene: TRBJ1-3

CDR3nt: TGTGCCACCAGCAGAGATTGGGACAAGATGAACACTGAAGCTTTCTTT
CDR3aa: CATSRDWDKMNTEAFF
abundance: .
d_gene: .
v_gene: TRBV15
j_gene: TRBJ1-1

CDR3nt: TGTGCCAGCAGCAAAGAGGTGCCCGGAAACACCATATATTTT
CDR3aa: CASSKEVPGNTIYF
abundance: .
d_gene: .
v_gene: TRBV6-8
j_gene: TRBJ1-3

CDR3nt: TGTGCCAGCAGTTTATTATTTGGGGCAGGGAACACTGAAGCTTTCTTT
CDR3aa: CASSLLFGAGNTEAFF
abundance: once
d_gene: .
v_gene: TRBV28
j_gene: TRBJ1-1

CDR3nt: TGTGCCAGCAGTTCCCAAGGGGGGGCGGGAGGCTACACCTTC
CDR3aa: CASSSQGGAGGYTF
abundance: few
d_gene: .
v_gene: TRBV6-5
j_gene: TRBJ1-2

CDR3nt: TGTGCCAGCAGCTCTATAGCGGGGGGGGGCACAGATACGCAGTATTTT
CDR3aa: CASSSIAGGGTDTQYF
abundance: once
d_gene: TRBD2
v_gene: TRBV7-2
j_gene: TRBJ2-3

CDR3nt: TGTGCCAGCAGCCAAGATAGGAGGGTGCGGCCCCAGCATTTT
CDR3aa: CASSQDRRVRPQHF
abundance: .
d_gene: .
v_gene: TRBV3-1/TRBV3-2
j_gene: TRBJ1-5

CDR3nt: TGCGCCAGCAGCCAAACGGCCTGGAACGAGCAGTACTTC
CDR3aa: CASSQTAWNEQYF
abundance: .
d_gene: .
v_gene: TRBV4-3
j_gene: TRBJ2-7

CDR3nt: TGTGCCAGCTCCACCACTCGGACAGGTCCTACTAATGAAAAACTGTTTTTT
CDR3aa: CASSTTRTGPTNEKLFF
abundance: .
d_gene: TRBD1
v_gene: TRBV18
j_gene: TRBJ1-4

CDR3nt: TGTGCCAGCAGGAAAACAGGGGGGGATGAAAAACTGTTTTTT
CDR3aa: CASRKTGGDEKLFF
abundance: .
d_gene: TRBD1
v_gene: TRBV6-5
j_gene: TRBJ1-4

CDR3nt: TGTGCCAGCAGCCGAGAAGGGACAGGGGGGAATTCACCCCTCCACTTT
CDR3aa: CASSREGTGGNSPLHF
abundance: few
d_gene: TRBD1
v_gene: TRBV14
j_gene: TRBJ1-6

CDR3nt: TGTGCCAGCAGCTTCTACTTAACAATGGGCACTGAAGCTTTCTTT
CDR3aa: CASSFYLTMGTEAFF
abundance: .
d_gene: .
v_gene: TRBV7-2
j_gene: TRBJ1-1

CDR3nt: TGTGCCTGGAGTAATGGACAGGGGAGAGAAAAACTGTTTTTT
CDR3aa: CAWSNGQGREKLFF
abundance: .
d_gene: TRBD1
v_gene: TRBV30
j_gene: TRBJ1-4

CDR3nt: TGCGCCAGCAGCCAGGACGACAGGGGGGATCAGCCCCAGCATTTT
CDR3aa: CASSQDDRGDQPQHF
abundance: .
d_gene: TRBD1
v_gene: TRBV5-1
j_gene: TRBJ1-5

CDR3nt: TGTGCCAGCAGTTACGGGGTGGTTGGCACTGAAGCTTTCTTT
CDR3aa: CASSYGVVGTEAFF
abundance: .
d_gene: .
v_gene: TRBV6-6
j_gene: TRBJ1-1

CDR3nt: TGTGCCAGCAGTTTAAATTCACCCCTCCACTTT
CDR3aa: CASSLNSPLHF
abundance: .
d_gene: .
v_gene: TRBV27
j_gene: TRBJ1-6

CDR3nt: TGTGCCAGCAGGAGGGGCGCGGCGGACTATGGCTACACCTTC
CDR3aa: CASRRGAADYGYTF
abundance: .
d_gene: .
v_gene: TRBV6-5
j_gene: TRBJ1-2

CDR3nt: TGTGCCAGCAGTTACGGACGGGGAAATGGCAATCAGCCCCAGCATTTT
CDR3aa: CASSYGRGNGNQPQHF
abundance: .
d_gene: .
v_gene: TRBV6-6
j_gene: TRBJ1-5

CDR3nt: TGTGCCAGCAGTTCGACATACCACGAAGGGGAGCTGTTTTTT
CDR3aa: CASSSTYHEGELFF
abundance: once
d_gene: .
v_gene: TRBV7-8
j_gene: TRBJ2-2

CDR3nt: TGCGCCAGCAGTGATACGGGACAGGGAAACACTGAAGCTTTCTTT
CDR3aa: CASSDTGQGNTEAFF
abundance: .
d_gene: TRBD1
v_gene: TRBV10-1
j_gene: TRBJ1-1

CDR3nt: TGCGCCAGCAGCCAAGATTACTATCAGCCCCAGCATTTT
CDR3aa: CASSQDYYQPQHF
abundance: once
d_gene: .
v_gene: TRBV4-3
j_gene: TRBJ1-5

CDR3nt: TGTGCCAGCAGTTTCGCGGGACAGGGGACAGATACGCAGTATTTT
CDR3aa: CASSFAGQGTDTQYF
abundance: .
d_gene: TRBD1
v_gene: TRBV6-5
j_gene: TRBJ2-3

CDR3nt: TGTGCCAGCGCCTTCCTCGAGACTGGACAAACCCTACAGTACGAGCAGTACTTC
CDR3aa: CASAFLETGQTLQYEQYF
abundance: .
d_gene: .
v_gene: TRBV27
j_gene: TRBJ2-7

CDR3nt: TGTGCCAGCAGCCTACCTATGGGCTATGGCTACACCTTC
CDR3aa: CASSLPMGYGYTF
abundance: .
d_gene: .
v_gene: TRBV5-5
j_gene: TRBJ1-2

CDR3nt: TGCGCCAGCAGCTTGGCGGGACTAGCGGGGGGGTACAATGAGCAGTTCTTC
CDR3aa: CASSLAGLAGGYNEQFF
abundance: .
d_gene: TRBD2
v_gene: TRBV5-1
j_gene: TRBJ2-1

CDR3nt: TGTGCCAGTAGTATCAATGCCCAGGGTTTGGAGCAGTTCTTC
CDR3aa: CASSINAQGLEQFF
abundance: .
d_gene: .
v_gene: TRBV19
j_gene: TRBJ2-1

CDR3nt: TGTGCCAGCAGCTTAACGTCCGGGGCTGAAGCTTTCTTT
CDR3aa: CASSLTSGAEAFF
abundance: .
d_gene: .
v_gene: TRBV7-3
j_gene: TRBJ1-1

CDR3nt: TGTGCCAGCAGTTTAGCAGGGGCGGGCACCGGGGAGCTGTTTTTT
CDR3aa: CASSLAGAGTGELFF
abundance: .
d_gene: .
v_gene: TRBV28
j_gene: TRBJ2-2

CDR3nt: TGCGCCAGCAGCCCCGCCGGGACTCCCTATGGCTACACCTTC
CDR3aa: CASSPAGTPYGYTF
abundance: .
d_gene: .
v_gene: TRBV5-1
j_gene: TRBJ1-2

CDR3nt: TGTGCCAGCAGCTCTCGATCAATCGGGGGGGGCTTACCAGATACGCAGTATTTT
CDR3aa: CASSSRSIGGGLPDTQYF
abundance: .
d_gene: TRBD2
v_gene: TRBV9
j_gene: TRBJ2-3

CDR3nt: TGTGCCAGCAGCCGGGACTTCTTGGCGAATTCACCCCTCCACTTT
CDR3aa: CASSRDFLANSPLHF
abundance: .
d_gene: .
v_gene: TRBV5-6
j_gene: TRBJ1-6

CDR3nt: TGTGCCACCAGCAGTATTGCGGGGGGTTACAATGAGCAGTTCTTC
CDR3aa: CATSSIAGGYNEQFF
abundance: once
d_gene: TRBD2
v_gene: TRBV15
j_gene: TRBJ2-1

CDR3nt: TGTGCCAGCAGCAGGGACCAGGATCAGCCCCAGCATTTT
CDR3aa: CASSRDQDQPQHF
abundance: .
d_gene: .
v_gene: TRBV5-6
j_gene: TRBJ1-5

CDR3nt: TGTGCCAGCACCAGTGCCGGGACGAGGACCGATGAGCAGTTCTTC
CDR3aa: CASTSAGTRTDEQFF
abundance: .
d_gene: .
v_gene: TRBV5-4
j_gene: TRBJ2-1

CDR3nt: TGTGCAACCCGGAGCGGGGGGCACACAGATACGCAGTATTTT
CDR3aa: CATRSGGHTDTQYF
abundance: once
d_gene: TRBD2
v_gene: TRBV28
j_gene: TRBJ2-3

CDR3nt: TGTGCCAGCAGCTTAGGGACAGGAGCTGAAAAACTGTTTTTT
CDR3aa: CASSLGTGAEKLFF
abundance: .
d_gene: .
v_gene: TRBV13
j_gene: TRBJ1-4

CDR3nt: TGCGCCAGCAGACAGAGCCCCAATAGCAATCAGCCCCAGCATTTT
CDR3aa: CASRQSPNSNQPQHF
abundance: .
d_gene: .
v_gene: TRBV5-1
j_gene: TRBJ1-5